This T cell receptor beta chain was profiled in a study of Ad26.COV2.S vaccination and SARS-CoV-2 variants. Using immunoSEQ multiplex PCR, the repertoire was profiled, and TCRdb retains in-frame clones only, with some absent. The table includes around 170,000 clones, roughly 87% detected once. A remark on this clone: Its antigen is not identified.

Study-wide findings and caveats: The breadth of spike-specific CD8+ and CD4+ T cell responses after vaccination was reportedly substantial. The analyses of TCR breadth and depth may have understated the size of total T cell responses.

Germline V gene lookup returns CDR1 SGHDN and CDR2 FVKESK. Trimming stripped 3 bases from V and 8 bases from J, with 8 bases between. The CDR3 is 12 residues long. This chain connects TRBV14 to TRBJ1-3; D is unclear. The input for sequencing was peripheral blood, taken after recovery from COVID-19. This clonotype was obtained from a human donor who had recovered from COVID-19. In DNA form, the CDR3 reads TGTGCCAGCAGCCAGAATCGGCACACCATATATTTT. Translated: CASSQNRHTIYF.